The 28 T cell receptor beta chains below come from one sample, sequenced in a study of response to subunit inactivated influenza vaccine. TCRdb redid the calling of the RT-PCR reads with MiXCR, one entry per CDR3 protein. The sample lists over 750,000 distinct CDR3 sequences; around 21% were seen once. Specimen: PBMCs from blood, collected 5 to 6 days after vaccination. These TCRs come from a man between 50 and 59 years old who received an inactivated influenza vaccine.

In DNA form, the CDR3 reads TGTGCCAGCAGTGAATCGACTAGCGGGGGCCTTGGAGCCAAAAACATTCAGTACTTC. Translating gives CASSESTSGGLGAKNIQYF. V is TRBV6-4 and J is TRBJ2-4; 12 bases align to TRBD2. The junction had 9 bases not matched to a gene; V was cut back by 3 bases and J by 0 bases. The V gene's germline CDR1 is MRHNA and CDR2 SNTAGT. The CDR3 is made up of 19 amino acids.

This chain joins TRBV27 and TRBJ2-5; 12 bases line up with TRBD2. The J segment lost 4 bases and the V segment lost 5 bases, leaving 8 bases of the junction unmatched. This CDR3 contains 16 residues. CDR1 and CDR2 (germline): MNHEY, SMNVEV (reference sequence). The CDR3 is CASSPQTSGSPETQYF. DNA for the CDR3: TGTGCCAGCAGTCCCCAGACTAGCGGGAGCCCAGAGACCCAGTACTTC.

Here the CDR3 DNA reads TGTGCCAGCAGCCAAGATATTTTGAGCGGGAGGGCCACAGATACGCAGTATTTT. It translates to CASSQDILSGRATDTQYF. The genes are TRBV4-2 and TRBJ2-3; the match to TRBD2 covers 10 bases. The trim removed 0 bases at V and 2 bases at J, leaving 8 bases unmatched. CDR1 LGHNA and CDR2 YNFKEQ come from the germline V gene. The CDR3 consists of 18 residues.

This clonotype showed up many times. This chain uses TRBV10-3 with TRBJ2-7; 11 positions match TRBD2. V trimming: 3 bases; J trimming: 6 bases; junction bases outside the gene matches: 7. Germline V CDR1 and CDR2: ENHRY, SYGVKD. This CDR3 has 15 amino acids. The CDR3 region has the DNA TGTGCCATCAGTGACCAGACTAGCGGGACAGTCGAGCAGTACTTC. Its translation: CAISDQTSGTVEQYF.

This clonotype has only a few counts. The chain carries TRBV30 and TRBJ2-3; no reliable D call. The CDR3 has 13 amino acids. In germline, CDR1 is GTSNPN, CDR2 SVGIG (reference sequence). Trimming cost V 2 bases and J 4 bases, with 10 bases left between them. CDR3 coding DNA: TGTGCCTGGAGTTTTGGCGATTCAGATACGCAGTATTTT. As protein: CAWSFGDSDTQYF.

A few counts support this clonotype. V and J are TRBV5-6 and TRBJ2-1, with a possible D match to TRBD2 (6 bases). The germline V and J ends were trimmed by 7 bases and 0 bases, with 17 bases remaining between them. The CDR3 runs to 16 residues. The germline gives CDR1 SGHDT, CDR2 YYEEEE. This CDR3 is CASSLLEGPSYNEQFF. The CDR3 DNA reads TGTGCCAGCTCCTTATTGGAGGGCCCCTCCTACAATGAGCAGTTCTTC.

The chain has TRBV6-2 or TRBV6-3 and TRBJ2-7; D gene unclear. Deletions cut 1 base from V and 2 bases from J, with 6 bases between. Germline V gene sequence: CDR1 MNHEY, CDR2 SVGEGT. This CDR3 spans 13 amino acids. The DNA of the CDR3 is TGTGCCAGCAGTTACTTTAGAACCTACGAGCAGTACTTC. Translation gives CASSYFRTYEQYF.

CDR3 coding DNA: TGCAGCGTTGAAGCAGTCTCCGGGACTAGCTATACCGGGGAGCTGTTTTTT. Its protein product is CSVEAVSGTSYTGELFF. The V call is TRBV29-1, the J call TRBJ2-2; TRBD2 matches 9 bases. The CDR3 runs to 17 residues. CDR1 is SQVTM and CDR2 is ANQGSEA in the germline V gene. V shed 1 base, J shed 5 bases, and the junction held 11 bases outside the gene matches.

This clonotype was seen only once. The rearrangement uses TRBV27 and TRBJ2-2; TRBD2 agrees at 11 bases. Per the germline V gene, CDR1 is MNHEY and CDR2 is SMNVEV (reference sequence). The CDR3 totals 15 residues. The junction had 6 bases not matched to a gene; V was cut back by 5 bases and J by 7 bases. The CDR3 region is CASSHSGGANGELFF. DNA for the CDR3: TGTGCCAGCAGTCATAGCGGGGGGGCTAACGGGGAGCTGTTTTTT.

The sample holds a few counts of this clonotype. The rearrangement links TRBV10-3 to TRBJ1-1; maybe TRBD1 (6 bases). Germline V lookup: CDR1 ENHRY, CDR2 SYGVKD. The V end was cut by 4 bases, the J end by 4 bases, with 19 bases between. The CDR3 runs 16 residues. CDR3 sequence: CAISGPVSQGFTEAFF. The CDR3 DNA follows: TGTGCCATCAGTGGCCCCGTGTCACAGGGCTTCACTGAAGCTTTCTTT.

This clonotype has just a few counts. V gene TRBV7-3 combines with J gene TRBJ2-3; the D gene could be TRBD1 or TRBD2 (6 bases each). Trimming cost V 0 bases and J 4 bases, with 14 bases left between them. The CDR3 loop spans 16 amino acids. Germline values: CDR1 SGHTA, CDR2 FQGTGA. The CDR3 is CASSLTGAGGADTQYF. The CDR3 DNA is TGTGCCAGCAGCTTAACGGGGGCCGGAGGGGCAGATACGCAGTATTTT.

This clonotype was recorded many times. The chain recombines TRBV29-1 with TRBJ2-1, with D unresolved. CDR1 and CDR2 from the germline V gene are SQVTM and ANQGSEA. The CDR3 runs to 14 residues. V lost 4 bases to trimming and J lost 4 bases, with 14 bases between them. CDR3 region: CSVGWDWVYNEQFF. The CDR3 nucleotides are TGCAGCGTTGGGTGGGATTGGGTTTACAATGAGCAGTTCTTC.

V and J are TRBV20-1 and TRBJ1-6; D unresolved. Germline CDR1 DFQATT, CDR2 SNEGSKA (reference sequence). The CDR3 contains 12 residues. V lost 4 bases and J lost 7, with 8 bases in between. CDR3 in DNA: TGCAGTGCTATTGGGCCCAATTCACCCCTCCACTTT. It specifies CSAIGPNSPLHF.

This clonotype was seen a few times. This chain links TRBV7-2 with TRBJ1-3; 7 nucleotides match TRBD1. V lost 6 bases to trimming and J lost 0 bases; unmatched junction nucleotides: 8. From germline, CDR1 is SGHTA and CDR2 FQGNSA. The CDR3 covers 16 residues. Here the CDR3 reads CASSTSGGISGNTIYF. CDR3 nucleotide sequence: TGTGCCAGCAGTACGTCAGGGGGAATCTCTGGAAACACCATATATTTT.

This sequence joins TRBV2 and TRBJ2-7; weak D call: TRBD2 (6 bases). With 6 bases removed from V and 1 base from J, the gap between germline ends came to 16 bases. The CDR3 consists of 15 residues. CDR1 and CDR2 (germline): SNHLY, FYNNEI. CDR3 amino acids: CASSPEGLGSYEQYF. CDR3 DNA sequence: TGTGCCAGCAGCCCGGAGGGCCTAGGGTCCTACGAGCAGTACTTC. The full variable domain, with the rest looked up from reference TRBV2 and TRBJ2-7, is EPEVTQTPSHQVTQMGQEVILRCVPISNHLYFYWYRQILGQKVEFLVSFYNNEISEKSEIFDDQFSVERPDGSNFTLKIRSTKLEDSAMYFCASSPEGLGSYEQYFGPGTRLTVT.

This clonotype was found a few times. V usage is TRBV7-2 and J usage is TRBJ2-5; D possibly uses TRBD1 or TRBD2 (5 bases each). With 2 bases removed from V and 2 bases from J, the gap between germline ends came to 12 bases. Germline-derived CDR1 and CDR2 are SGHTA and FQGNSA. The CDR3 spans 15 residues. The CDR3 loop reads CASSLTGTVQETQYF. CDR3 bases: TGTGCCAGCAGCTTAACTGGGACGGTACAAGAGACCCAGTACTTC.

There are a few counts of this clonotype. The chain couples TRBV29-1 to TRBJ2-2; no clear D. The CDR3 loop spans 15 amino acids. The V end was cut by 0 bases, the J end by 4 bases, with 12 bases between. Germline V gene data show CDR1 as SQVTM and CDR2 as ANQGSEA. Written as DNA, the CDR3 is TGCAGCGTTGAAGACCCCGAATTCGCCACCGGGGAGCTGTTTTTT. The encoded protein is CSVEDPEFATGELFF.

This clonotype was counted only a few times. The rearrangement links TRBV4-2 to TRBJ2-1; D could derive from TRBD1 or TRBD2 (5 bases each). The CDR3 spans 14 residues. Trimming cost V 1 base and J 4 bases, with 8 bases left between them. CDR1 is LGHNA, CDR2 YNFKEQ, per germline. CDR3 protein: CASSQGGLYNEQFF. The CDR3 DNA reads TGTGCCAGCAGCCAAGGGGGGTTATACAATGAGCAGTTCTTC.

This clonotype was counted between two and nine times. The V call is TRBV9, the J call TRBJ1-4; TRBD1 matches 7 bases. CDR3 length: 14 amino acids. With V trimmed by 4 bases and J by 7 bases, 7 bases remained unmatched. Germline V lookup: CDR1 SGDLS, CDR2 YYNGEE. The CDR3 sequence is CASSRSQGTEKLFF. In DNA, the CDR3 is TGTGCCAGCAGCAGATCACAGGGGACTGAAAAACTGTTTTTT.

Only a few counts were recorded for this clonotype. CDR3 nucleotides: TGTGCCAGCAGCTTAAGCGTCAGGAACTCCTACGAGCAGTACTTC. Encoded protein: CASSLSVRNSYEQYF. The rearrangement uses TRBV11-1 and TRBJ2-7; unclear D gene. Per the germline V gene, CDR1 is SGHAT and CDR2 is FQDESV (reference sequence). V dropped 2 bases and J dropped 0 bases, with 11 bases sitting between them. The CDR3 consists of 15 residues.

This chain joins TRBV12-3 or TRBV12-4 and TRBJ2-1; 10 bases line up with TRBD2. The J segment lost 3 bases and the V segment lost 7 bases, leaving 6 bases of the junction unmatched. The CDR3 runs to 15 residues. The CDR3 is CASIPTSGNYNEQFF. The DNA of the CDR3 is TGTGCCAGCATCCCAACTAGCGGGAACTACAATGAGCAGTTCTTC.

This clonotype showed up just a few times. The CDR3 sequence: CSVELGTSGGVQETQYF. Here the CDR3 DNA reads TGCAGCGTTGAACTTGGAACTAGCGGGGGGGTCCAAGAGACCCAGTACTTC. The V call is TRBV29-1, the J call TRBJ2-5, with TRBD2 identical over 13 bases. Looked up from germline, CDR1 is SQVTM and CDR2 is ANQGSEA. V was pared by 2 bases and J by 1 base, with 7 bases of the junction left unmatched. This CDR3 is 17 amino acids long.

This clonotype was detected a few times. V and J are TRBV20-1 and TRBJ2-7; 10 nucleotides match TRBD2. V was clipped by 3 bases and J by 0 bases; unmatched bases: 2. CDR3 length: 14 amino acids. CDR1 is DFQATT and CDR2 is SNEGSKA in the germline V gene (reference sequence). The CDR3 DNA reads TGCAGTGCTAGGGGGACTAGCGCCTCCTACGAGCAGTACTTC. Amino acid sequence: CSARGTSASYEQYF.

This clonotype came up many times. V usage is TRBV7-9 and J usage is TRBJ2-3; 10 nucleotides agree with TRBD2. The CDR3 sequence is 15 residues long. Germline V gene lookup returns CDR1 SEHNR and CDR2 FQNEAQ (reference sequence). J lost 2 bases, V lost 2 bases, and 1 base had no gene match. CDR3 region: CASSLLAGVTDTQYF. The CDR3 bases are TGTGCCAGCAGCTTACTAGCGGGGGTCACAGATACGCAGTATTTT. The variable domain in full, completed from reference TRBV7-9 and TRBJ2-3, reads DTGVSQNPRHKITKRGQNVTFRCDPISEHNRLYWYRQTLGQGPEFLTYFQNEAQLEKSRLLSDRFSAERPKGSFSTLEIQRTEQGDSAMYLCASSLLAGVTDTQYFGPGTRLTVL.

This chain uses TRBV18 with TRBJ2-1; TRBD2 might be the D (5 bases). From germline, CDR1 is KGHSH and CDR2 LQKENI. CDR3 size: 15 residues. The V and J ends lost 0 bases and 12 bases respectively, with 18 bases between them. The CDR3, as DNA: TGTGCCAGCTCACCACCGTCAACTAGGGTAACTGGGCAGTTCTTC. Amino acids: CASSPPSTRVTGQFF.

The rearrangement joins TRBV7-9 to TRBJ1-2; D is possibly TRBD1 (6 bases). Looked up from germline, CDR1 is SEHNR and CDR2 is FQNEAQ (reference sequence). Deletions cut 0 bases from V and 4 bases from J, with 15 bases between. The CDR3 runs 16 residues. For the CDR3, the DNA is TGTGCCAGCAGCTTAGCGGAGGGGGACGGAGTCTATGGCTACACCTTC. Translation: CASSLAEGDGVYGYTF.

V usage is TRBV20-1 and J usage is TRBJ2-4, with D unresolved. CDR3 size: 14 residues. Germline values: CDR1 DFQATT, CDR2 SNEGSKA (reference sequence). V lost 2 bases, J lost 0 bases, and 8 bases lay in between. CDR3 amino acids: CSARFGLAKNIQYF. CDR3 DNA sequence: TGCAGTGCTAGATTTGGATTAGCCAAAAACATTCAGTACTTC.

The chain uses TRBV20-1 and TRBJ1-1, with unresolved D. The CDR3 extends over 14 amino acids. Germline lookup yields CDR1 DFQATT and CDR2 SNEGSKA (reference sequence). V shed 0 bases and J shed 1 base, with 9 bases lying between them. CDR3 DNA sequence: TGCAGTGCTAGAGATCTCACGGGGAACACTGAAGCTTTCTTT. Protein product: CSARDLTGNTEAFF.